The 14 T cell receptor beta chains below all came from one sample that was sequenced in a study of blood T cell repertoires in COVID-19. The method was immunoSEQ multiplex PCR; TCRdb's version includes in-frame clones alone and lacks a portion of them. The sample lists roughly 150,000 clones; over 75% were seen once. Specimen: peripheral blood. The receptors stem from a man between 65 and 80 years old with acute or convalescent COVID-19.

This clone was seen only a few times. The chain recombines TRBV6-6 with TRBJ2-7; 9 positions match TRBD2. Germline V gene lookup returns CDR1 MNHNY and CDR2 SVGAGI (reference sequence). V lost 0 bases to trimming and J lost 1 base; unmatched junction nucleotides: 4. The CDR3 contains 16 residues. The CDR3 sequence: CASSYSSAGGSYEQYF. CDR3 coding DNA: TGTGCCAGCAGTTACTCGTCAGCGGGAGGATCCTACGAGCAGTACTTC.

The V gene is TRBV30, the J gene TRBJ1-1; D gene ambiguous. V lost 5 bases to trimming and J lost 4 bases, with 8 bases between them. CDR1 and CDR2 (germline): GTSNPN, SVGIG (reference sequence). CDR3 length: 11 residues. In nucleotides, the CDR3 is TGTGCCTGGGGACGGGGCACTGAAGCTTTCTTT. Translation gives CAWGRGTEAFF.

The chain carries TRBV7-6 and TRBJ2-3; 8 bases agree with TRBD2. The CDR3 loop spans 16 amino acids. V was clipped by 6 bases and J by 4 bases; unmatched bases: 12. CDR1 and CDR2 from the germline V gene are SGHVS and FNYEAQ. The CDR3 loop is CASSSTSGSPPDTQYF. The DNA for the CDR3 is TGTGCCAGCAGTTCTACTAGCGGAAGCCCCCCAGATACGCAGTATTTT.

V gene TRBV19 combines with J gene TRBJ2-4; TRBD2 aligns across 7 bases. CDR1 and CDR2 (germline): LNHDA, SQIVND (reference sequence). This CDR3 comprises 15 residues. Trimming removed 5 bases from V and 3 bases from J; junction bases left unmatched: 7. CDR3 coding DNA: TGTGCCAGTAGTCCTGTCTCTAGCGGCAAAAACATTCAGTACTTC. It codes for CASSPVSSGKNIQYF.

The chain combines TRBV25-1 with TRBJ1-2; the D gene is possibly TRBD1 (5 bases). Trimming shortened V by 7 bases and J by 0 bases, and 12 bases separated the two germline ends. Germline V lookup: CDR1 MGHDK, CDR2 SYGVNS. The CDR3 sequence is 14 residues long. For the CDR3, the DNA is TGTGCCAGCACCCCCGGGGGTTCTAACTATGGCTACACCTTC. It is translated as CASTPGGSNYGYTF.

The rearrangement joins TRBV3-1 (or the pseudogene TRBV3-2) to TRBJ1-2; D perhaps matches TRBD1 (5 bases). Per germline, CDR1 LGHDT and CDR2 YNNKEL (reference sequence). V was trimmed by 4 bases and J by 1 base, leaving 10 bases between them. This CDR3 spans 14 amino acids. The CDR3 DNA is TGTGCCAGCAGCCGCGGGGCCCTTAACTATGGCTACACCTTC. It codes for CASSRGALNYGYTF.

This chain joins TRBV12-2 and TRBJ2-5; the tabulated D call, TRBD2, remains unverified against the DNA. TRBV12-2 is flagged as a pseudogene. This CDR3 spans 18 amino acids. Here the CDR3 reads CASRLEGGGTSLFETQYF. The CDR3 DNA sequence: TGTGCAAGTCGCTTAGAGGGGGGCGGGACTAGTTTGTTCGAGACCCAGTACTTC.

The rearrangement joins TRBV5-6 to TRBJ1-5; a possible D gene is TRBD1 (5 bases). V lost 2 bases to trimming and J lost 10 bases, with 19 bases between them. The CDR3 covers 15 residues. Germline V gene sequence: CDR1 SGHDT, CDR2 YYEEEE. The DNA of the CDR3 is TGTGCCAGCAGCTTTCGTCAGGGATCAGGGTCACCCCAGCATTTT. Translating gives CASSFRQGSGSPQHF. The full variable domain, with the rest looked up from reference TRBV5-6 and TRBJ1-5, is DAGVTQSPTHLIKTRGQQVTLRCSPKSGHDTVSWYQQALGQGPQFIFQYYEEEERQRGNFPDRFSGHQFPNYSSELNVNALLLGDSALYLCASSFRQGSGSPQHFGDGTRLSIL.

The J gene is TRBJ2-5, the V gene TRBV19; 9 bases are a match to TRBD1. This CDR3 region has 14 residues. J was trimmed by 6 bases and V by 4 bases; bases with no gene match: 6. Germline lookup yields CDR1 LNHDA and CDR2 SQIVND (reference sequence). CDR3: CASSTGTGRQTQYF. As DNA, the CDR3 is TGTGCCAGTAGTACCGGGACAGGGCGGCAGACCCAGTACTTC. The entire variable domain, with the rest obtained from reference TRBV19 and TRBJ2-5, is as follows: DGGITQSPKYLFRKEGQNVTLSCEQNLNHDAMYWYRQDPGQGLRLIYYSQIVNDFQKGDIAEGYSVSREKKESFPLTVTSAQKNPTAFYLCASSTGTGRQTQYFGPGTRLLVL.

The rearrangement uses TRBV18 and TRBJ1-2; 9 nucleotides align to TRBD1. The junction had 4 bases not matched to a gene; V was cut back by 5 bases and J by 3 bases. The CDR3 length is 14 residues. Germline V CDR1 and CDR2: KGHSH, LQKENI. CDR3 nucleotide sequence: TGTGCCAGCTCAACAGACAGGGGGGACTATGGCTACACCTTC. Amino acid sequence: CASSTDRGDYGYTF.

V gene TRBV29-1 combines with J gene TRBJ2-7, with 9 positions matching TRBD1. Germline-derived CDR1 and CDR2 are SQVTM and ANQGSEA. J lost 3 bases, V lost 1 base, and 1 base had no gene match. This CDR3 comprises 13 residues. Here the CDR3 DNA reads TGCAGCGTTGAAGGACAGGGGGTCTACGAGCAGTACTTC. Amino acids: CSVEGQGVYEQYF.

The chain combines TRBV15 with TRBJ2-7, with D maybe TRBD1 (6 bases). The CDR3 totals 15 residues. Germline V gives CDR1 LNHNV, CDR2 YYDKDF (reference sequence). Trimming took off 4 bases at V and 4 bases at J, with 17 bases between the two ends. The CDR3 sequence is CATSKDRTASYEQYF. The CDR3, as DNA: TGTGCCACCAGCAAAGATCGGACAGCAAGTTACGAGCAGTACTTC.

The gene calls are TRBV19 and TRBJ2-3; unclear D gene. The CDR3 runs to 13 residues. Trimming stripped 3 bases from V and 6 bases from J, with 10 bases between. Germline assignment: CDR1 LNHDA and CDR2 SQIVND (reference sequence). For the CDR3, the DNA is TGTGCCAGTAGTATCTCAGGCCCCGATACGCAGTATTTT. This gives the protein CASSISGPDTQYF.

The CDR3: CASSLYGLEGSNEQFF. DNA for the CDR3: TGCGCCAGCAGCTTATATGGGTTGGAGGGTTCGAATGAGCAGTTCTTC. The genes are TRBV5-1 and TRBJ2-1; tentative D call: TRBD2 (6 bases). Per germline, CDR1 SGHRS and CDR2 YFSETQ. The V gene lost 2 bases and the J gene lost 7 bases, with 19 bases spanning the gap. CDR3 length: 16 residues.